A single count supports the clone carrying this T cell receptor beta chain. V lost 4 bases, J lost 3 bases, and 13 bases lay in between. The V gene's germline CDR1 is SQVTM and CDR2 ANQGSEA. The CDR3 extends over 13 amino acids. Clones were sequenced by immunoSEQ multiplex PCR, and TCRdb holds only the in-frame ones, with some missing. The sample lists approximately 81,000 clones; roughly 90% were seen once. The sample originates from a study of blood T cell repertoires in COVID-19. Sequencing was carried out using PBMCs or T cells enriched from blood (not recorded which). This clonotype originated in a woman aged 45-59 years with acute COVID-19. The J gene is TRBJ2-7, the V gene TRBV29-1; tentatively, D is TRBD2 (5 bases). CDR3 DNA sequence: TGCAGCGTTGCGGAGGATCCCATCTACGAGCAGTACTTC. Amino acids: CSVAEDPIYEQYF.